A single sample gave rise to the 3 T cell receptor beta chains below, sequenced in a study of T cell clonality in common variable immunodeficiency. General study results and limits: In common variable immunodeficiency, TCR beta chains reportedly carried fewer deletions and N-nucleotide insertions.

No antigen has been identified for these receptors. Only in-frame clones appear in the TCRdb table, and some are missing; sequencing was by immunoSEQ multiplex PCR. There are some 16,000 clones in the sample, none observed a single time. Sequencing was performed on peripheral blood mononuclear cells. All receptors come from a human donor with common variable immunodeficiency.

This clone was seen only a few times. The sequence runs out 3 residues before the end of the CDR3; the remainder is reconstructed from the germline J gene. The chain uses TRBV19 and TRBJ1-2; weak D call: TRBD1 (5 bases). Germline CDR1 is LNHDA and CDR2 is SQIVND (reference sequence). The CDR3 has 13 residues. The V end was cut by 10 bases, the J end by 2 bases, with 14 bases between. The CDR3 reads CATGDRFNYGYTF. The covered CDR3 bases are TGTGCCACCGGCGACAGATTCAACTATGGC.

This clone was recorded many times. The CDR3 is cut off 3 residues early in the read; its end comes from the germline J gene. The chain has TRBV19 and TRBJ1-6; D may be TRBD1 (5 bases). Trimming pared 5 bases from V and 8 bases from J, leaving 13 bases between. CDR1 and CDR2 (germline): LNHDA, SQIVND (reference sequence). CDR3 length: 14 amino acids. Partial CDR3 DNA: TGTGCCAGTAGTGATGAAGGGGCGTATTCACCC. Its protein is CASSDEGAYSP. The full CDR3 sequence reads CASSDEGAYSPLHF.

This clone has only a few counts. The CDR3 end is not reached by the read, which stops 3 residues before it; the germline J gene fills it in. This chain links TRBV6-2 or TRBV6-3 with TRBJ2-7; D ambiguous. The V and J ends lost 0 bases and 4 bases respectively, with 4 bases between them. Per germline, CDR1 MNHEY and CDR2 SVGEGT. CDR3 length: 12 amino acids. The DNA read from the CDR3 is TGTGCCAGCAGTTACTCCCCGTACGAG. Its translation is CASSYSPYE. The CDR3, in full, reads CASSYSPYEQYF.